One and the same sample provided the 10 T cell receptor beta chains below, sequenced in a study of cytomegalovirus exposure and HLA in healthy donors. This PCR relied on a set of 60 Vbeta primers and 13 Jbeta primers. Clones were read by immunoSEQ multiplex PCR, and TCRdb kept only the in-frame ones, dropping some. The sample yields approximately 180,000 clones, around 75% seen once. The sequenced sample was PBMCs. The receptor source for this set is a woman in her thirties in good health and CMV-seronegative.

The chain uses TRBV19 and TRBJ1-5; the D is unclear. V lost 4 bases and J lost 2, with 15 bases in between. The CDR3 has 16 amino acids. The germline CDR1 and CDR2 sequences are LNHDA and SQIVND (reference sequence). The CDR3 loop is CASSKTGGRGNQPQHF. CDR3 DNA sequence: TGTGCCAGTAGTAAAACGGGAGGACGCGGCAATCAGCCCCAGCATTTT.

This chain uses TRBV19 with TRBJ1-4; TRBD1 is a possible D gene (5 bases). Germline-derived CDR1 and CDR2 are LNHDA and SQIVND (reference sequence). Trimming left V 0 bases short and J 5 bases short, with 10 bases between. The CDR3 length is 15 residues. The DNA of the CDR3 is TGTGCCAGTAGTATAGAAGGCAGGGCAAATGAAAAACTGTTTTTT. This sequence encodes CASSIEGRANEKLFF.

With regard to this clone: The DNA is left out, because the CDR3 cannot be placed on it with certainty; the CDR3 is given as TCRdb lists it. This chain connects TRBV5-6 to TRBJ2-5; TRBD1 was called by the table and not checked on the DNA. Germline V gives CDR1 SGHDT, CDR2 YYEEEE. The CDR3 numbers 13 amino acids, ends counted. The CDR3 sequence: CASILAGVETQYF.

The rearrangement joins TRBV4-1 to TRBJ2-7; possibly TRBD1 for D (6 bases). Germline V lookup: CDR1 MGHRA, CDR2 YSYEKL. This CDR3 has 15 amino acids. Trimming left V 4 bases short and J 0 bases short, with 13 bases between. The CDR3 DNA is TGCGCCAGCAGCCCTCAACAGGGTCTCTCCTACGAGCAGTACTTC. This translates into CASSPQQGLSYEQYF.

This clone was recorded a few times. The chain is built from TRBV6-5 and TRBJ1-1, with TRBD1 as a possible D gene (6 bases). From germline, CDR1 is MNHEY and CDR2 SVGAGI. V lost 2 bases and J 1 base, leaving 11 bases between the germline ends. The CDR3 extends over 15 amino acids. The CDR3 coding sequence is TGTGCCAGCAGTTACGAAGGGACAACGAACACTGAAGCTTTCTTT. Encoded protein: CASSYEGTTNTEAFF.

The chain employs TRBV7-3 and TRBJ1-2; 10 bases align to TRBD1. The CDR3 contains 14 residues. Germline V lookup: CDR1 SGHTA, CDR2 FQGTGA. J gave up 7 bases and V 5 bases, and 7 bases lay outside the gene matches. The CDR3: CASSPDRGQSGYTF. The CDR3 region has the DNA TGTGCCAGCAGCCCCGACAGGGGGCAGAGTGGCTACACCTTC.

The chain links TRBV21-1 to TRBJ2-3; TRBD2 is the table's D call and was not checked against the DNA. TRBV21-1 is annotated as a pseudogene. The CDR3 extends over 20 amino acids. CDR3 coding DNA: TGTGCCAGCAGCAACGCCCGTCTGCCACCTAGCCCTTCTAGCACAGATACGCAGTATTTT. It encodes CASSNARLPPSPSSTDTQYF.

The chain recombines TRBV9 with TRBJ2-1; tentatively, D is TRBD2 (7 bases). CDR1 and CDR2 (germline): SGDLS, YYNGEE. With 0 bases removed from V and 0 bases from J, the gap between germline ends came to 19 bases. The CDR3 length is 19 residues. The CDR3 region has the DNA TGTGCCAGCAGCGTAGGGGGGGGCTCCTACATGGGCTCCTACAATGAGCAGTTCTTC. Protein product: CASSVGGGSYMGSYNEQFF.

CDR3 sequence reads: CASSDQQWGSSYEQYF. The CDR3 DNA sequence: TGTGCCAGCAGTGACCAACAGTGGGGCAGCTCCTACGAGCAGTACTTC. V and J are TRBV6-4 and TRBJ2-7, with a weak D call TRBD1 (5 bases). The V end was cut by 2 bases, the J end by 0 bases, with 14 bases between. The CDR3 is made up of 16 amino acids. Germline V CDR1 and CDR2: MRHNA, SNTAGT.

This sequence joins TRBV5-1 and TRBJ1-3, with 9 bases aligning to TRBD1. In germline, CDR1 is SGHRS, CDR2 YFSETQ. The V segment lost 3 bases and the J segment 0 bases; nucleotides outside the gene matches: 7. The CDR3 spans 17 residues. The CDR3 protein is CASSSLGTGSSGNTIYF. CDR3 nucleotide sequence: TGCGCCAGCAGCTCGTTGGGGACAGGGAGCTCTGGAAACACCATATATTTT.